This T cell receptor (beta chain) was identified in a study of T-cell memory formation after mild COVID-19 (dated by TCRdb to the early 2020s). At the level of the whole study: TCR sequence clusters from the two donors were found to be largely donor specific. T-cell clones expanding and contracting after mild COVID-19 in a couple of donors were tracked by longitudinal TCRalpha and TCRbeta repertoire sequencing. The cohort was made up of two young adult volunteers, one female and one male, who were previously healthy. What the work shows at the level of the full study, not this receptor alone: The study covered only a couple of mild cases, and larger cohorts including severe cases with pre-infection samples were considered necessary. Clones that contracted from day 15 to 85 showed balanced CD4/CD8 phenotypes, whereas a second wave of clones that expanded from day 15 to 37 leaned towards CD4+. The second-wave clones that peaked on day 37 were not confirmed to be SARS-CoV-2 specific. Some responding clones were detected in pre-infection memory, suggesting pre-existing cross-reactive memory T cells joined the SARS-CoV-2 response. Contracting CD4+ clones appeared mostly in the CM and EM memory subsets, whereas CD8+ clones were enriched in EMRA.

Sequencing used an Illumina NovaSeq 6000. Using 5'RACE with constant-segment primers, TCRalpha and TCRbeta cDNA libraries were constructed, with sample barcodes and unique molecular identifiers added in the process. Trizol reagent was used to extract RNA from every sample. Library amplification was performed in two PCR steps, and a second sample barcode and Illumina TruSeq adapters were introduced in the second step. Libraries were sequenced on an Illumina NovaSeq with 2 x 150 bp paired-end reads. Concerning the study's data processing: Demultiplexing of reads and collapsing into UMI-guided consensus sequences were performed with migec v1.2.7. Using mixcr v2.1.11, UMI consensuses were aligned to TRA and TRB V and J templates and then assembled into clonotypes. A clonotype was counted as expanded or contracted only if both edgeR and NoisET called the change significant, with noise models trained on biological replicates. For edgeR calls, a false discovery rate-adjusted p below 0.01 and a log2 fold-change threshold of 1 were applied. PCA with hierarchical clustering of max-normalized trajectories of the 1000 most abundant clonotypes was used as exploratory dynamics analysis. Each responding clone was given a CD4 or CD8 phenotype based on the CD4+ and CD8+ repertoires, which had been sequenced separately. TCRdb itself trimmed the public reads at Q25 with fastp, ran MiXCR and retained productive beta chains. Rows merge per CDR3 protein into single entries with the most common DNA and genes. The V and J calls and clone size come from TCRdb's table, not from the authors' own analysis. This sample comprises around 510,000 distinct CDR3 sequences, roughly 21% of them detected only once. Under 8.5% of the sample is in the top ten clones.

CDR1 and CDR2 (SGHRS, YFSETQ) derive from the germline V gene. V loses 2 bases of germline sequence and J loses 1 base, and the interval between the two ends is 12 bases. The CDR3 contains 16 residues, cysteine and phenylalanine counted. Here the CDR3 DNA is all that survives: 48 bases in frame from base 1. Notes on this clonotype: This clone's antigen is unknown. Nothing much larger sits one base from this clone, and base qualities are not available.

PBMCs were isolated by Ficoll-Paque density gradient centrifugation. The specimen sequenced was PBMCs or a T cell subset sorted from them (not recorded which). In this chain, TRBV5-1 is recombined with TRBJ2-2, with the D call perhaps TRBD1 or TRBD2, as 5 bases match in each case. This clonotype originated in an adult woman who had mild COVID-19 (a few samples of this study predate the infection). The sample titles of this study are shuffled in the database, so cell type and time point are left out; the donor was told from shared clones. The bases read TGCGCCAGCAGCTTCCACGGGACCGAGAACACCGGGGAGCTGTTTTTT. This encodes CASSFHGTENTGELFF.